This record covers a single T cell receptor (beta chain). From germline, CDR1 is MNHEY and CDR2 SVGAGI. V shed 6 bases and J 2 bases; nucleotides not matched to a gene: 8. This CDR3 contains 15 residues. The data stem from a study of blood T cell repertoires in COVID-19. Across the study: The study drew acute and convalescent COVID-19 samples from the United States, Italy and Spain.

Those who participated ranged in age from roughly 18 to 89 years and resided in 24 US areas. Produced via immunoSEQ multiplex PCR; TCRdb's table is partial and in-frame only. Among some 170,000 clones, 75% to 90% were seen once, and the ten largest hold under 8%. The clonotype was recovered from a man between 40 and 49 years old who had recovered from COVID-19. This rearrangement joins TRBV6-5 to TRBJ2-3; 7 bases agree with TRBD2. Sequenced material: PBMCs or T cells enriched from blood (not recorded which). The DNA for the CDR3 is TGTGCCAGCAGCCCAACTAGCGTCTTCACAGATACGCAGTATTTT. As protein: CASSPTSVFTDTQYF.